The rows below give T cell receptor beta chains drawn from one sample of a study of blood T cell repertoires in COVID-19. Profiling relied on immunoSEQ multiplex PCR, and the TCRdb table lists in-frame clones only, not all of them. The sample lists around 270,000 clones, approximately 83% occurring once. Sequencing used peripheral blood. These receptor sequences come from a person aged 65 to 79 with COVID-19, enrolled during active disease. CDR3s include the opening cysteine and the closing phenylalanine or tryptophan. A D gene is named only where the DNA matches it firmly. Some rows have no size entry. The others give once, few or many, or a class for an expanded clone.

d_gene	abundance	v_gene	j_gene	CDR3aa	CDR3nt
-	once	TRBV11-2	TRBJ1-6	CASSLNQGANSPLHF	TGTGCCAGCAGCTTAAATCAGGGCGCAAATTCACCCCTCCACTTT
-	-	TRBV19	TRBJ2-1	CASSTVGGFEQFF	TGTGCCAGTAGTACTGTCGGGGGTTTTGAGCAGTTCTTC
-	-	TRBV30	TRBJ1-5	CAWTPARIWGNQPQHF	TGTGCCTGGACCCCCGCGCGGATATGGGGCAATCAGCCCCAGCATTTT
TRBD2	-	TRBV4-2	TRBJ2-5	CASSQTSGRAVGTQYF	TGTGCCAGCAGCCAAACTAGCGGGAGGGCCGTGGGGACCCAGTACTTC
TRBD2	-	TRBV5-8	TRBJ2-3	CASSARTSGDPYTQYF	TGTGCCAGCAGCGCCCGGACTAGCGGGGACCCATATACGCAGTATTTT
TRBD1	-	TRBV5-1	TRBJ1-2	CASSLELGQRLTF	TGCGCCAGCAGCTTAGAGTTGGGACAGCGTCTCACCTTC
TRBD2	-	TRBV29-1	TRBJ2-5	CSSRTSGIETQYF	TGCAGCTCCCGGACTAGCGGGATTGAGACCCAGTACTTC
TRBD1	once	TRBV5-1	TRBJ2-7	CASRQGEYEQYF	TGCGCCAGCAGACAGGGGGAATACGAGCAGTACTTC
-	-	TRBV7-8	TRBJ2-5	CASIDYRGETQYF	TGTGCCAGCATCGATTATAGGGGGGAGACCCAGTACTTC
-	-	TRBV5-4	TRBJ1-2	CASSLEVQNYYGYTF	TGTGCCAGCAGCTTGGAGGTACAGAATTACTATGGCTACACCTTC
TRBD1	-	TRBV5-4	TRBJ1-2	CASAGGTGYGYTF	TGTGCCTCTGCAGGGGGTACCGGCTATGGCTACACCTTC
TRBD1	-	TRBV9	TRBJ1-1	CASSAGTGGLTGTEAFF	TGTGCCAGCAGCGCCGGGACAGGGGGCTTAACGGGGACTGAAGCTTTCTTT
TRBD2	-	TRBV28	TRBJ2-3	CASSSIAGNTDTQYF	TGTGCCAGCAGTTCGATAGCGGGGAACACAGATACGCAGTATTTT
-	-	TRBV4-1	TRBJ1-5	CASSQDGGNSNQPQHF	TGCGCCAGCAGCCAAGATGGAGGGAATAGCAATCAGCCCCAGCATTTT
-	-	TRBV18	TRBJ1-2	CASSPLSRGLFGYTF	TGTGCCAGCTCACCACTCTCCAGGGGCCTCTTTGGCTACACCTTC
-	-	TRBV2	TRBJ1-1	CASKLWRQENTEAFF	TGTGCCAGCAAGCTATGGCGACAGGAAAACACTGAAGCTTTCTTT
TRBD1	-	TRBV23-1	TRBJ2-7	CASSWDRVYEQYF	TGCGCCAGCAGTTGGGACAGGGTCTACGAGCAGTACTTC
-	few	TRBV10-3	TRBJ2-7	CAISEWTPVASYEQYF	TGTGCCATCAGTGAGTGGACCCCGGTAGCGTCCTACGAGCAGTACTTC
TRBD1	-	TRBV7-9	TRBJ2-1	CASSPPRTGAYNEQFF	TGTGCCAGCAGCCCACCACGGACAGGTGCCTACAATGAGCAGTTCTTC
-	-	TRBV7-2	TRBJ2-7	CASSFATQTYEQYF	TGTGCCAGCAGCTTCGCAACCCAGACCTACGAGCAGTACTTC
-	few	TRBV19	TRBJ2-7	CASSPPLPQGYEQYF	TGTGCCAGTAGTCCTCCCCTCCCGCAGGGCTACGAGCAGTACTTC
TRBD2	-	TRBV15	TRBJ2-1	CATSSRGGYNEQFF	TGTGCCACCAGCTCCCGCGGGGGGTACAATGAGCAGTTCTTC
-	-	TRBV28	TRBJ2-3	CAGNRFAADTQYF	TGTGCCGGGAACAGGTTCGCGGCAGATACGCAGTATTTT
TRBD1	-	TRBV7-3	TRBJ2-1	CASSSGQIYYNEQFF	TGTGCCAGCAGCTCGGGACAGATTTACTACAATGAGCAGTTCTTC
TRBD1	-	TRBV6-5	TRBJ2-1	CASTLGQEYYNEQFF	TGTGCCAGCACCCTGGGACAGGAATACTACAATGAGCAGTTCTTC
-	-	TRBV28	TRBJ2-7	CASSLLPGISYERYF	TGTGCCAGCAGTTTATTACCGGGGATCTCCTACGAGCGGTACTTC
-	-	TRBV7-9	TRBJ1-2	CASSERQKHGYTF	TGTGCCAGCAGCGAAAGACAGAAGCATGGCTACACCTTC
-	-	TRBV6-4	TRBJ2-1	CASSLSPGSSYNEQFF	TGTGCCAGCTCCCTCAGCCCGGGTAGCTCCTACAATGAGCAGTTCTTC
-	once	TRBV12-2	TRBJ2-4	CASRLAYPIVAKNIQYF	TGTGCAAGTCGCTTAGCGTACCCCATAGTAGCCAAAAACATTCAGTACTTC
TRBD2	-	TRBV15	TRBJ2-3	CATSRDRTGRAGDTQYF	TGTGCCACCAGCAGAGATAGGACGGGGAGGGCCGGAGATACGCAGTATTTT
-	-	TRBV2	TRBJ1-2	CASSDPAGTVGYTF	TGTGCCAGCAGTGACCCGGCGGGGACGGTTGGCTACACCTTC
TRBD1	-	TRBV5-4	TRBJ1-3	CASSQQGIAGNTIYF	TGTGCCAGCAGCCAACAGGGGATCGCTGGAAACACCATATATTTT
-	-	TRBV28	TRBJ1-3	CASYARAGQPPAGNTIYF	TGTGCCAGCTATGCCCGGGCAGGACAACCCCCTGCGGGAAACACCATATATTTT
-	once	TRBV6-6	TRBJ1-1	CASSYTRLEAFF	TGTGCCAGCAGTTACACCCGACTGGAAGCTTTCTTT
TRBD1	-	TRBV5-4	TRBJ1-2	CASSLDRGYYGYTF	TGTGCCAGCAGCTTGGACAGGGGGTACTATGGCTACACCTTC
-	-	TRBV18	TRBJ1-1	CASSPRREMNTEAFF	TGTGCCAGCTCACCAAGGAGGGAAATGAACACTGAAGCTTTCTTT
-	once	TRBV21-1	TRBJ2-7	CASSKARGELSYEQYF	TGTGCCAGCAGCAAAGCTCGGGGGGAACTCTCCTACGAGCAGTACTTC
TRBD1	-	TRBV28	TRBJ1-3	CASSTYRGQLAIYF	TGTGCCAGCAGTACATACAGGGGGCAACTGGCCATATATTTT
-	-	TRBV15	TRBJ1-4	CATSREGITNEKLFF	TGTGCCACCAGCAGAGAGGGCATCACTAATGAAAAACTGTTTTTT
TRBD2	-	TRBV13	TRBJ2-2	CASSLLLAGGPGELFF	TGTGCCAGCAGTCTCCTCCTAGCGGGGGGGCCCGGGGAGCTGTTTTTT
-	-	TRBV27	TRBJ2-7	CASSTQGGYEQYF	TGTGCCAGCAGCACCCAGGGGGGATACGAGCAGTACTTC